These 4 T cell receptor beta chains originate from one sample sequenced in a study of post-analysis software for immune sequencing data. General study findings and limits: Higher frequency in patients than in controls was seen for about five TRBV segments, with TRBV5-6, TRBV5-1 and TRBV20-1 among them.

Carried by the TCR beta cDNA libraries were unique molecular identifiers. TCRdb re-derived calls from the PCR reads in MiXCR, one entry per CDR3 protein. In the table there are 650,000 to 900,000 distinct CDR3 sequences, approximately 44% of which are singletons. Antigen specificity for these receptors is unknown. The source material was blood. These TCRs come from a girl aged 5-17 years with multiple sclerosis.

This clonotype came up once. The chain has TRBV24-1 and TRBJ2-5; no reliable D call. Germline lookup yields CDR1 KGHDR and CDR2 SFDVKD. V dropped 1 base and J dropped 7 bases, with 3 bases sitting between them. The CDR3 consists of 11 residues. This CDR3 is CATSDFGTQYF. Here the CDR3 DNA reads TGTGCCACCAGTGATTTCGGGACCCAGTACTTC.

The rearrangement links TRBV29-1 to TRBJ2-7, with a possible D match to TRBD2 (6 bases). Per the germline V gene, CDR1 is SQVTM and CDR2 is ANQGSEA. The CDR3 contains 14 residues. The V and J ends lost 4 bases and 2 bases respectively, with 15 bases between them. CDR3 coding DNA: TGCAGCGTTGGGGTCGCTAGCGTTGCCTACGAGCAGTACTTC. Protein sequence: CSVGVASVAYEQYF.

V is TRBV12-3 or TRBV12-4 and J is TRBJ1-2; D is ambiguous. CDR3 size: 14 residues. V was cut by 2 bases and J by 4 bases, with 11 bases left in between. As DNA, the CDR3 is TGTGCCAGCAGTTTACAATTGGCCGGCTATGGCTACACCTTC. It codes for CASSLQLAGYGYTF.

The chain is built from TRBV28 and TRBJ2-3; the D is unclear. V dropped 3 bases and J dropped 7 bases, with 8 bases sitting between them. The CDR3 extends over 12 amino acids. From germline, CDR1 is MDHEN and CDR2 SYDVKM. The CDR3 here is CASSFSSNTQYF. CDR3 bases: TGTGCCAGCAGTTTTTCGTCGAATACGCAGTATTTT.